The 25 T cell receptor beta chains reported below all come from one sample, sequenced in a study of T cell responses to AZD1222 COVID-19 vaccine (dated by TCRdb to the early 2020s). Explained via the paper, the time point label denotes: baseline before first vaccination. Receptor amplification or capture employed the immunoSEQ multiplex PCR assay. This immuneACCESS table, as held by TCRdb, lists in-frame sequences with V and J called but not all clones. Of the missing ones, under half trace to an unresolved V gene in checked studies; the others have no known cause. The sample profile shows about 97,000 clones; roughly 84% of them were found once. The top ten clonotypes cover roughly 2.8% of the sample. This specimen was peripheral blood, taken on day 0 of AZD1222 vaccination. Receptor source: an adult in good health.

This chain joins TRBV7-8 and TRBJ2-2; D unclear. V shed 2 bases and J shed 4 bases, with 8 bases lying between them. CDR3 length equals 14 residues. Per the germline V gene, CDR1 is SGHVS and CDR2 is FQNEAQ. Written as DNA, the CDR3 is TGTGCCAGCAGCTTATACTCGGTCACCGGGGAGCTGTTTTTT. Its translation is CASSLYSVTGELFF.

This clone was seen only once. This sequence joins TRBV3-1 (or the pseudogene TRBV3-2) and TRBJ1-5; 7 bases align to TRBD1. The V gene's germline CDR1 is LGHDT and CDR2 YNNKEL (reference sequence). The CDR3 has 14 amino acids. Trimming removed 2 bases from V and 7 bases from J; junction bases left unmatched: 5. In DNA, the CDR3 is TGTGCCAGCAGCCAATCAGGGGGTGGGCAGCCCCAGCATTTT. Its translation is CASSQSGGGQPQHF.

This chain joins TRBV3-1 (or the pseudogene TRBV3-2) and TRBJ2-1, with TRBD2 matching over 8 bases. The V gene's germline CDR1 is LGHDT and CDR2 YNNKEL (reference sequence). CDR3 length: 16 amino acids. Germline trimming cut 4 bases from V and 7 bases from J; bases unmatched to any gene: 12. CDR3 nucleotide sequence: TGTGCCAGCAGCCCCAAGGTTCCGGGGGGGCAAAATGAGCAGTTCTTC. Translating it yields CASSPKVPGGQNEQFF.

This sequence joins TRBV19 and TRBJ2-7, with 7 positions matching TRBD1. The CDR3 loop spans 12 amino acids. Losses at the gene ends were 11 bases for V and 1 base for J; bases not matched to a gene: 5. In germline, CDR1 is LNHDA, CDR2 SQIVND (reference sequence). The CDR3 DNA sequence: TGTGCCGGACCGGGACAGTCCTACGAGCAGTACTTC. Translated, it gives CAGPGQSYEQYF. The full variable domain, with the rest looked up from reference TRBV19 and TRBJ2-7, is DGGITQSPKYLFRKEGQNVTLSCEQNLNHDAMYWYRQDPGQGLRLIYYSQIVNDFQKGDIAEGYSVSREKKESFPLTVTSAQKNPTAFYLCAGPGQSYEQYFGPGTRLTVT.

The rearrangement joins TRBV5-1 to TRBJ1-1, with unresolved D. Trimming removed 4 bases from V and 4 bases from J, with 20 bases in between. The CDR3 runs to 16 residues. Germline V gene sequence: CDR1 SGHRS, CDR2 YFSETQ. CDR3 amino acids: CASSPLGESGGTEAFF. DNA of the CDR3: TGCGCCAGCAGCCCGCTCGGGGAGTCGGGTGGCACTGAAGCTTTCTTT.

This clone was detected once. The rearrangement links TRBV7-2 to TRBJ2-6; TRBD2 is a possible D gene (5 bases). The CDR3 is 17 amino acids. With 5 bases removed from V and 0 bases from J, the gap between germline ends came to 14 bases. Germline V gives CDR1 SGHTA, CDR2 FQGNSA. CDR3 sequence reads: CASSTRIGSSGANVLTF. In DNA form, the CDR3 reads TGTGCCAGCAGCACCCGGATAGGGAGCTCTGGGGCCAACGTCCTGACTTTC. The variable domain in full, with the rest retrieved from reference TRBV7-2 and TRBJ2-6, is GAGVSQSPSNKVTEKGKDVELRCDPISGHTALYWYRQSLGQGLEFLIYFQGNSAPDKSGLPSDRFSAERTGGSVSTLTIQRTQQEDSAVYLCASSTRIGSSGANVLTFGAGSRLTVL.

Remarks on this clone: The sample contains more than one DNA sequence encoding this CDR3. The chain has TRBV18 and TRBJ2-5, with no clear D. Germline V gene lookup returns CDR1 KGHSH and CDR2 LQKENI. V dropped 3 bases and J dropped 5 bases, with 4 bases sitting between them. This CDR3 is built from 11 residues. CDR3 sequence (DNA): TGTGCCAGCTCACCGGGGGAGACCCAGTACTTC. It translates to CASSPGETQYF.

This clone was detected once. The gene calls are TRBV5-1 and TRBJ1-1, with 10 bases that match TRBD1. Per the germline V gene, CDR1 is SGHRS and CDR2 is YFSETQ. The CDR3 contains 14 residues. Trimming cost V 3 bases and J 7 bases; bases outside gene matches: 6. DNA for the CDR3: TGCGCCAGCAGCTGGCAGGGACAGGGGATTGAAGCTTTCTTT. It codes for CASSWQGQGIEAFF.

V usage is TRBV5-1 and J usage is TRBJ1-4, with 7 bases identical to TRBD1. With 2 bases clipped from V and 3 bases from J, the junction kept 7 bases outside the gene matches. Germline V lookup: CDR1 SGHRS, CDR2 YFSETQ. The CDR3 sequence is 16 residues long. CDR3 nucleotides: TGCGCCAGCAGCTTCAACCCCCAGGGGGCTAATGAAAAACTGTTTTTT. Encoded protein: CASSFNPQGANEKLFF.

This chain joins TRBV6-5 and TRBJ2-7; 9 nucleotides line up with TRBD1. The CDR3 runs 15 residues. Germline V gene sequence: CDR1 MNHEY, CDR2 SVGAGI. J gave up 2 bases and V 6 bases, and 8 bases lay outside the gene matches. CDR3 region: CASSPGTGYAYEQYF. The CDR3 nucleotides read TGTGCCAGCAGCCCCGGGACAGGGTATGCCTACGAGCAGTACTTC.

V is TRBV11-3 and J is TRBJ1-2; D is possibly TRBD1 (6 bases). The CDR3 is made up of 14 amino acids. The germline CDR1 and CDR2 sequences are SGHNT and YENEEA. Trimming pared 6 bases from V and 6 bases from J, leaving 17 bases between. The CDR3 here is CASSGSGGTHGYTF. Here the CDR3 DNA reads TGTGCCAGCAGTGGTAGTGGGGGCACCCATGGCTACACCTTC. Full variable domain (outside the CDR3, taken from reference TRBV11-3 and TRBJ1-2): EAGVVQSPRYKIIEKKQPVAFWCNPISGHNTLYWYLQNLGQGPELLIRYENEEAVDDSQLPKDRFSAERLKGVDSTLKIQPAELGDSAVYLCASSGSGGTHGYTFGSGTRLTVV.

The gene calls are TRBV18 and TRBJ2-7; no definite D call. In germline, CDR1 is KGHSH, CDR2 LQKENI. V was pared by 3 bases and J by 2 bases, with 11 bases between. This CDR3 contains 14 residues. Here the CDR3 DNA reads TGTGCCAGCTCACCTGGGCAGGTGACCTACGAGCAGTACTTC. Protein product: CASSPGQVTYEQYF.

The V call is TRBV27, the J call TRBJ2-7; TRBD1 matches 8 bases. Germline-derived CDR1 and CDR2 are MNHEY and SMNVEV (reference sequence). The J segment lost 5 bases and the V segment lost 6 bases, leaving 6 bases of the junction unmatched. The CDR3 runs 13 residues. The CDR3, as DNA: TGTGCCAGCAGGGGACAGGTGTCCCACGAGCAGTACTTC. Translated: CASRGQVSHEQYF.

The table lists this clone with a count of one. CDR3 DNA: TGTGCCAGCAGCTTATTAATGAACACTGAAGCTTTCTTT. Translation gives CASSLLMNTEAFF. The V and J genes are TRBV11-3 and TRBJ1-1, with D hard to call. The CDR3 length is 13 residues. With 2 bases removed from V and 0 bases from J, the gap between germline ends came to 4 bases. The germline gives CDR1 SGHNT, CDR2 YENEEA.

V is TRBV10-3 and J is TRBJ1-1; weak D call: TRBD1 (6 bases). The CDR3 loop spans 11 amino acids. The V and J ends lost 1 base and 9 bases respectively, with 6 bases between them. In germline, CDR1 is ENHRY, CDR2 SYGVKD. The CDR3 sequence: CAISEWDKAFF. The CDR3 DNA follows: TGTGCCATCAGTGAGTGGGACAAAGCTTTCTTT.

The chain has TRBV5-1 and TRBJ2-5; D is possibly TRBD1 (5 bases). Germline values: CDR1 SGHRS, CDR2 YFSETQ. The CDR3 length is 11 residues. V lost 3 bases and J 9 bases, leaving 9 bases between the germline ends. The CDR3, as DNA: TGCGCCAGCAGCTACCGACAGTCCCAGTACTTC. It encodes CASSYRQSQYF. The full variable domain, rest sourced from reference TRBV5-1 and TRBJ2-5, is KAGVTQTPRYLIKTRGQQVTLSCSPISGHRSVSWYQQTPGQGLQFLFEYFSETQRNKGNFPGRFSGRQFSNSRSEMNVSTLELGDSALYLCASSYRQSQYFGPGTRLLVL.

Written as DNA, the CDR3 is TGTGCCAGCACTAGCGGGGGGAACACCGGGGAGCTGTTTTTT. This sequence encodes CASTSGGNTGELFF. The rearrangement links TRBV6-5 to TRBJ2-2; 10 nucleotides agree with TRBD2. The V gene end was trimmed by 7 bases and the J gene end by 1 base; junction bases not matched to a gene: 0. This CDR3 is 14 amino acids long. Per germline, CDR1 MNHEY and CDR2 SVGAGI.

This sequence joins TRBV7-9 and TRBJ1-2; no firm D call. V was trimmed by 8 bases and J by 4 bases, leaving 14 bases between them. CDR3 length: 13 residues. The germline gives CDR1 SEHNR, CDR2 FQNEAQ (reference sequence). CDR3 region: CASAIRTTYGYTF. DNA for the CDR3: TGTGCCAGCGCCATCAGGACGACCTATGGCTACACCTTC.

The chain combines TRBV11-3 with TRBJ2-7; D gene uncertain. The CDR3 consists of 13 residues. The V end was cut by 4 bases, the J end by 1 base, with 8 bases between. Germline CDR1 reads SGHNT; CDR2 reads YENEEA. The CDR3 nucleotides are TGTGCCAGCAGCTCGACGGATTCCTACGAGCAGTACTTC. This encodes CASSSTDSYEQYF.

This clone was observed once. V usage is TRBV5-1 and J usage is TRBJ1-5, with D possibly TRBD1 on 6 matching bases. This CDR3 region has 17 residues. Germline V gene lookup returns CDR1 SGHRS and CDR2 YFSETQ. Trimming removed 4 bases at V and 0 bases at J, with 17 bases between. CDR3 DNA: TGCGCCAGCAGCGCGGGGGGCGGACCTTATAGCAATCAGCCCCAGCATTTT. Translated: CASSAGGGPYSNQPQHF.

V gene TRBV6-5 combines with J gene TRBJ1-2; 8 positions match TRBD1. With 7 bases clipped from V and 6 bases from J, the junction kept 10 bases outside the gene matches. The CDR3 spans 14 residues. Looked up from germline, CDR1 is MNHEY and CDR2 is SVGAGI. CDR3 residues: CASTLRVDRDGYTF. The DNA for the CDR3 is TGTGCCAGCACCCTTCGGGTGGACAGGGATGGCTACACCTTC.

This chain joins TRBV5-4 and TRBJ1-6, with D hard to call. From germline, CDR1 is SGHNT and CDR2 YYREEE (reference sequence). The V end was cut by 0 bases, the J end by 14 bases, with 18 bases between. This CDR3 is built from 15 residues. Here the CDR3 DNA reads TGTGCCAGCAGCTTGGAATCCAGCCCGAAATTCGCCCTCCACTTT. This sequence encodes CASSLESSPKFALHF.

This clone came up a few times. The V gene is TRBV28, the J gene TRBJ2-2, with D possibly being TRBD1 (5 bases). CDR3 length: 14 residues. V lost 4 bases and J lost 5, with 11 bases in between. Per the germline V gene, CDR1 is MDHEN and CDR2 is SYDVKM. The CDR3 DNA sequence: TGTGCCAGCAGTTCCCCTCAGGGTACCGGGGAGCTGTTTTTT. This sequence encodes CASSSPQGTGELFF.

This clone was observed a single time. This rearrangement joins TRBV10-3 to TRBJ1-1; 8 bases agree with TRBD1. CDR1 ENHRY and CDR2 SYGVKD come from the germline V gene. This CDR3 region has 13 residues. With V trimmed by 6 bases and J by 4 bases, 4 bases remained unmatched. The CDR3 bases are TGTGCCATCAGGACAGGGGTCTCCACTGAAGCTTTCTTT. Translation: CAIRTGVSTEAFF.

The chain links TRBV5-4 to TRBJ2-3, with TRBD2 matching over 16 bases. After removal of 4 bases from V and 1 base from J, the junction contained 6 bases not matched to a gene. The CDR3 has 18 residues. From germline, CDR1 is SGHNT and CDR2 YYREEE (reference sequence). CDR3 protein: CASSRGLAGGRGTDTQYF. The CDR3 DNA follows: TGTGCCAGCAGCAGGGGACTAGCGGGGGGGCGAGGCACAGATACGCAGTATTTT.